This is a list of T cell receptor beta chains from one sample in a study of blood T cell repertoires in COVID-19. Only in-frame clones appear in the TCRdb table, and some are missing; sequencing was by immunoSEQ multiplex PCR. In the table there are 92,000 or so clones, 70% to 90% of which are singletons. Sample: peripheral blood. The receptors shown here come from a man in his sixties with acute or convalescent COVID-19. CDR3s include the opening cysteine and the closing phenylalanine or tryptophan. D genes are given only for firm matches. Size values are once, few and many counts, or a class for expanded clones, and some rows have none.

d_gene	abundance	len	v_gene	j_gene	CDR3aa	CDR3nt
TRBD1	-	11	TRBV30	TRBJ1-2	CAWNTGVGYAF	TGTGCCTGGAACACAGGGGTTGGCTACGCCTTC
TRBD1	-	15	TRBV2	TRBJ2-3	CASSAGQGRTDTQYF	TGTGCCAGCAGCGCCGGACAGGGTAGGACAGATACGCAGTATTTT
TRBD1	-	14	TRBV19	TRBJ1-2	CASEPGQGIYGYTF	TGTGCCAGCGAACCGGGACAGGGAATCTATGGCTACACCTTC
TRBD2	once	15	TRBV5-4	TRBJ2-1	CASSLSGSSYNEQFF	TGTGCCAGCAGCTTGAGCGGGAGCTCCTACAATGAGCAGTTCTTC
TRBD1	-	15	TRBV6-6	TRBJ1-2	CASSYWGGQGSGYTF	TGTGCCAGCAGTTACTGGGGGGGACAGGGGTCTGGCTACACCTTC
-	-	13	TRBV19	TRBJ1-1	CASRTTENTEAFF	TGTGCCAGTAGAACGACAGAAAACACTGAAGCTTTCTTT
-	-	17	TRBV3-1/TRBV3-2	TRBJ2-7	CASSQENWAGNIYEQYF	TGTGCCAGCAGCCAAGAGAATTGGGCCGGGAACATCTACGAGCAGTACTTC
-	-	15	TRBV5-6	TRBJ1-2	CASSLDRSYFYGYTF	TGTGCCAGCAGCCTCGACAGGTCTTACTTCTATGGCTACACCTTC
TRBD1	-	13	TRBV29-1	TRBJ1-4	CSAGQGGSEKLFF	TGCAGCGCCGGACAGGGAGGAAGTGAAAAACTGTTTTTT
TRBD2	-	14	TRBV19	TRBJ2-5	CASSLGRIQETQYF	TGTGCCAGTAGTCTCGGGAGGATCCAAGAGACCCAGTACTTC
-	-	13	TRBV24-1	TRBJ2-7	CATTPGKGYEQYF	TGTGCCACCACTCCAGGGAAGGGGTACGAGCAGTACTTC
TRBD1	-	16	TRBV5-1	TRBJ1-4	CASSSTGVTRNEKLFF	TGCGCCAGCAGCTCCACAGGGGTCACGAGAAATGAAAAACTGTTTTTT
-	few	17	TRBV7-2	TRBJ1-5	CASSLVSGKRGNQPQHF	TGTGCCAGCAGCTTAGTCTCCGGGAAGCGGGGCAATCAGCCCCAGCATTTT
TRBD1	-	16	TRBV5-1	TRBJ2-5	CASSLPTTGGEWSQYF	TGCGCCAGCAGCTTGCCAACCACAGGGGGAGAATGGTCCCAGTACTTC
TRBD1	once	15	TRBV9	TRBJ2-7	CASSGRTGSSYEQYF	TGTGCCAGCAGCGGAAGGACAGGGAGCTCCTACGAGCAGTACTTC
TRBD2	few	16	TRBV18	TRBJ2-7	CASSPRTSGAFYEQYF	TGTGCCAGCTCACCACGGACTAGCGGGGCCTTCTACGAGCAGTACTTC
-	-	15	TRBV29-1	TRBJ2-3	CSAKPTGHPTDTQYF	TGCAGCGCTAAGCCTACAGGGCACCCCACAGATACGCAGTATTTT
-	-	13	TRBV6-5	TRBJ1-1	CASIGGLSTEAFF	TGTGCCAGCATTGGGGGGTTAAGTACTGAAGCTTTCTTT
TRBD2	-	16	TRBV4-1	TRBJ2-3	CASSQDPGGSTDTQYF	TGCGCCAGCAGCCAAGACCCGGGGGGTAGCACAGATACGCAGTATTTT
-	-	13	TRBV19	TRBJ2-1	CASSATGSRPQFF	TGTGCCAGTAGTGCCACCGGGAGCCGGCCGCAGTTCTTC
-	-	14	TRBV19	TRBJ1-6	CASEPRGAQGPLHF	TGTGCCAGCGAACCGAGGGGAGCCCAGGGGCCCCTCCACTTT
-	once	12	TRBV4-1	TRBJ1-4	CASSQGNDRLFF	TGCGCCAGCAGCCAAGGGAACGACAGGCTGTTTTTT
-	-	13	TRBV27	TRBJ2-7	CASSFEGDYEQYF	TGTGCCAGCAGTTTTGAGGGGGACTACGAGCAGTACTTC
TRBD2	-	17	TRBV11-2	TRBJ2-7	CASSSGFGGRFSYEQYF	TGTGCCAGCAGCTCCGGCTTCGGCGGGAGGTTCTCCTACGAGCAGTACTTC
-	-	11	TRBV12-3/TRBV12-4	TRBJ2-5	CASSLRETQYF	TGTGCCAGCAGTTTGCGAGAGACCCAGTACTTC
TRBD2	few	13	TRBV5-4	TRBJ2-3	CASRSGSTDTQYF	TGTGCCAGCAGAAGCGGGAGTACAGATACGCAGTATTTT
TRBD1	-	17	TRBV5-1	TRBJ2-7	CASSPRQLGQRLYEQYF	TGCGCCAGCAGCCCTCGTCAATTGGGACAGAGATTATACGAGCAGTACTTC
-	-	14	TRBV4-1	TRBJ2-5	CASSPVAGPETQYF	TGCGCCAGCAGCCCCGTGGCGGGCCCGGAGACCCAGTACTTC
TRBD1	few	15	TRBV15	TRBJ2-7	CATSGVPGQAYEQYF	TGTGCCACCAGCGGAGTACCGGGACAGGCCTACGAGCAGTACTTC
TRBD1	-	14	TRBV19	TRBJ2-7	CASSIGTGVREQYF	TGTGCCAGTAGTATCGGGACAGGGGTGCGCGAGCAGTACTTC
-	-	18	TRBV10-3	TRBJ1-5	CAITPRLRRGIGDQPQHF	TGTGCCATCACCCCGCGGCTAAGGCGCGGGATCGGCGATCAGCCCCAGCATTTT
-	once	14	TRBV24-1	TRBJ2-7	CATSQGGPSYEQYF	TGTGCCACCAGTCAGGGAGGCCCATCATACGAGCAGTACTTC
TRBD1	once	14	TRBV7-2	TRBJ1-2	CASSKTGGAGGYTF	TGTGCCAGCAGCAAGACAGGGGGCGCTGGGGGCTACACCTTC
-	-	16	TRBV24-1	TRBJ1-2	CATSEGRGGPADGYTF	TGTGCCACCAGTGAGGGGCGGGGGGGCCCGGCGGATGGCTACACCTTC
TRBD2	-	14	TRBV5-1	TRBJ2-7	CASSWRTSGDEQYF	TGCGCCAGCAGCTGGAGGACTAGCGGGGACGAGCAGTACTTC
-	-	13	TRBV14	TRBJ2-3	CASSQGRLDTQYF	TGTGCCAGCAGCCAGGGGCGTCTTGATACGCAGTATTTT
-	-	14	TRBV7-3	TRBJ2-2	CASSPPTDTGELFF	TGTGCCAGCAGCCCTCCGACAGACACCGGGGAGCTGTTTTTT
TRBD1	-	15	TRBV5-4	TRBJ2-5	CASSFDRAGQETQYF	TGTGCCAGCAGCTTTGACAGGGCCGGTCAAGAGACCCAGTACTTC
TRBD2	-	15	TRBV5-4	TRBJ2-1	CASSFKASGRGEQFF	TGTGCCAGCAGCTTTAAGGCTAGCGGGAGAGGCGAGCAGTTCTTC
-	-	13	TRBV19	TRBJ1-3	CASSIGGGNTIYF	TGTGCCAGTAGTATAGGAGGGGGAAACACCATATATTTT
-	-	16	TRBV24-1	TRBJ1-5	CATSDSTGLWGQPQHF	TGTGCCACCAGTGATTCTACAGGGCTTTGGGGTCAGCCCCAGCATTTT
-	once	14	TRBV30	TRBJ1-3	CAWRQGYSGNTIYF	TGTGCCTGGAGGCAGGGATACTCTGGAAACACCATATATTTT
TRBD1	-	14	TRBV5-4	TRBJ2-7	CASSIRDRANEQYF	TGTGCCAGCAGCATACGGGACAGGGCCAACGAGCAGTACTTC
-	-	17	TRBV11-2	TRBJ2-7	CASSYSVGAPLSYEQYF	TGTGCCAGCAGCTACAGTGTAGGGGCGCCCCTATCCTACGAGCAGTACTTC
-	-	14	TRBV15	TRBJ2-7	CATSRTGSSYEQYF	TGTGCCACCAGCAGGACGGGGAGCTCCTACGAGCAGTACTTC
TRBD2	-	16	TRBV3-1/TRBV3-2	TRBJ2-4	CASSPGGTQTKNIQYF	TGTGCCAGCAGCCCCGGGGGGACGCAAACCAAAAACATTCAGTACTTC
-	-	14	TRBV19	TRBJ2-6	CASTTGAGANVLTF	TGTGCCAGTACCACAGGTGCTGGGGCCAACGTCCTGACTTTC
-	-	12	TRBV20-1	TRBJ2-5	CSASEQSETQYF	TGCAGTGCTAGTGAACAGTCGGAGACCCAGTACTTC
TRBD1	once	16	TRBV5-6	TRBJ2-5	CASSLGAGGALETQYF	TGTGCCAGCAGCTTGGGGGCAGGGGGCGCATTAGAGACCCAGTACTTC
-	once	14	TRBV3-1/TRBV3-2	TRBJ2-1	CASSQEPAKNEQFF	TGTGCCAGCAGCCAAGAGCCAGCGAAAAATGAGCAGTTCTTC
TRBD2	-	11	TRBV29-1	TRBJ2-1	CSAGLAAEQFF	TGCAGCGCGGGGCTAGCGGCTGAGCAGTTCTTC
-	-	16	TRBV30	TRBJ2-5	CAWSVPTGTLGETQYF	TGTGCCTGGAGTGTCCCGACCGGGACACTAGGAGAGACCCAGTACTTC
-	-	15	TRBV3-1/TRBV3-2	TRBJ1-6	CASSQDYSRDSPLHF	TGTGCCAGCAGCCAAGATTATAGTCGGGATTCACCCCTCCACTTT
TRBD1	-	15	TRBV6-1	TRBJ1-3	CASSESGGPGNTIYF	TGTGCCAGCAGTGAATCAGGGGGCCCTGGAAACACCATATATTTT
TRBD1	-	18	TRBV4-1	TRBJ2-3	CASSQEASGTGYTDTQYF	TGCGCCAGCAGCCAAGAAGCCTCCGGGACAGGGTACACAGATACGCAGTATTTT